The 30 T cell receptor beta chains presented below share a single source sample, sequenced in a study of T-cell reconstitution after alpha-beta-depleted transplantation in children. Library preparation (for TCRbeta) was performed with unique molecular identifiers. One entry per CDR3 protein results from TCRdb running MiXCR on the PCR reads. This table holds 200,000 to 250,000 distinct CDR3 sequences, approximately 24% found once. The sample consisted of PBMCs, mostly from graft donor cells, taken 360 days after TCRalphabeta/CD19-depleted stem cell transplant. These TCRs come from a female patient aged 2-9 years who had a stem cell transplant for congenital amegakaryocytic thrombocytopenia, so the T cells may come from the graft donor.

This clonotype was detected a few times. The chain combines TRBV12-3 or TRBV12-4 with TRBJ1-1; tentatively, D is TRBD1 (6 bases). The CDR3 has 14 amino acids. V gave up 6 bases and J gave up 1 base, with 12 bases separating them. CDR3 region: CASRAGHTNTEAFF. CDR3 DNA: TGTGCCAGCAGGGCGGGACACACGAACACTGAAGCTTTCTTT.

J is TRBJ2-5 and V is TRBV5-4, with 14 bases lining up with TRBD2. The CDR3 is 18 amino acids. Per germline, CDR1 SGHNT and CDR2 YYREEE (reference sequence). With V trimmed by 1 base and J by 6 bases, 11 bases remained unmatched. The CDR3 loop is CASSLMFAGTSGRKTQYF. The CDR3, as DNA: TGTGCCAGCAGCTTGATGTTTGCCGGGACTAGCGGGAGAAAGACCCAGTACTTC.

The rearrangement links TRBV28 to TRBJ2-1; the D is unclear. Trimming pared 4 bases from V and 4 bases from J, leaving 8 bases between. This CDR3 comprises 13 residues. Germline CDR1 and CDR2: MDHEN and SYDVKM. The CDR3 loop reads CASSSNDYNEQFF. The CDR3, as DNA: TGTGCCAGCAGTTCCAACGATTACAATGAGCAGTTCTTC. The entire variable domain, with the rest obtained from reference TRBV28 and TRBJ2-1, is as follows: DVKVTQSSRYLVKRTGEKVFLECVQDMDHENMFWYRQDPGLGLRLIYFSYDVKMKEKGDIPEGYSVSREKKERFSLILESASTNQTSMYLCASSSNDYNEQFFGPGTRLTVL.

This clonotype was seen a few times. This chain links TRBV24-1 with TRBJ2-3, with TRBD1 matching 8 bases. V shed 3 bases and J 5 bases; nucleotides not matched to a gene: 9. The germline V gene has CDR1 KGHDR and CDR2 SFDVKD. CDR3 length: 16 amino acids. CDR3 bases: TGTGCCACCAGTGATGCCCGGGACAGGTTTCTAGATACGCAGTATTTT. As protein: CATSDARDRFLDTQYF.

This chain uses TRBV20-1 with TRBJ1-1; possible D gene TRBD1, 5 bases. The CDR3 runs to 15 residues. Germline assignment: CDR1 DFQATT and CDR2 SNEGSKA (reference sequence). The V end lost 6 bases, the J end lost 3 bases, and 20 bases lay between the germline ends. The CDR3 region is CSASHRGRGHTEAFF. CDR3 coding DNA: TGCAGTGCCTCGCACCGGGGCCGTGGGCACACTGAAGCTTTCTTT.

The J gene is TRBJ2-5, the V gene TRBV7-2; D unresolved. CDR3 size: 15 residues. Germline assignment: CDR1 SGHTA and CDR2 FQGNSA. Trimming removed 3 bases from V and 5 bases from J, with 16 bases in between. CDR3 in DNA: TGTGCCAGCAGCTTCGCACTTTCCCTGAGGGAGACCCAGTACTTC. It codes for CASSFALSLRETQYF.

The CDR3 DNA follows: TGCGCCAGCAGCTTGGAAGGGGCAACTAGCACAGATACGCAGTATTTT. Translating gives CASSLEGATSTDTQYF. The chain links TRBV5-1 to TRBJ2-3; the D gene is possibly TRBD1 (5 bases). Trimming stripped 0 bases from V and 0 bases from J, with 11 bases between. CDR1 SGHRS and CDR2 YFSETQ come from the germline V gene. The CDR3 has 16 residues.

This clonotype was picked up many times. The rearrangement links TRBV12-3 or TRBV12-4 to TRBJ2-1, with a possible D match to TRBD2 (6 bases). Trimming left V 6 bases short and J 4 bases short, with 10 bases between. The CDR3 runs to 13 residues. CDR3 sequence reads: CASSLTRYNEQFF. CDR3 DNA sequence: TGTGCCAGCAGCCTGACTAGGTACAATGAGCAGTTCTTC.

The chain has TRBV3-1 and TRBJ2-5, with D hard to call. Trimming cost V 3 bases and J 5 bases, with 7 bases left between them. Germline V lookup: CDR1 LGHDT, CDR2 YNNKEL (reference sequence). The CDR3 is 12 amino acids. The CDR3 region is CASSQSTETQYF. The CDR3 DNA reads TGTGCCAGCAGCCAGAGCACGGAGACCCAGTACTTC.

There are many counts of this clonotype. CDR3 protein: CASSQRPGQGVYGYTF. The CDR3 DNA reads TGCGCCAGCAGCCAGCGTCCGGGACAGGGAGTCTATGGCTACACCTTC. The chain employs TRBV4-1 and TRBJ1-2, with 9 nucleotides matching TRBD1. The CDR3 runs to 16 residues. With 3 bases clipped from V and 4 bases from J, the junction kept 9 bases outside the gene matches. CDR1 and CDR2 (germline): MGHRA, YSYEKL.

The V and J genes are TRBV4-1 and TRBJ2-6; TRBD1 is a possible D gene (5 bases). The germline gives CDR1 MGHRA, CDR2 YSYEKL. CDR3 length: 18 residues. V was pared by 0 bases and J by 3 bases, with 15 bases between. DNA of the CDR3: TGCGCCAGCAGCCAAGATCTCATAAGCAGGGATGGGGCCAACGTCCTGACTTTC. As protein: CASSQDLISRDGANVLTF.

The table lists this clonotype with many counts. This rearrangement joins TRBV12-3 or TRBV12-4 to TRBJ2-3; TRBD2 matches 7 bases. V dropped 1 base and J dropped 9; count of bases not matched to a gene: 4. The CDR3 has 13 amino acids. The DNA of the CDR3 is TGTGCCAGCAGTTTAGACGGCGGGAGAACGCAGTATTTT. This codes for CASSLDGGRTQYF.

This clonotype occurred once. The CDR3, as DNA: TGCGCCAGCAGCTTGCCAGGAGCCTACGCGAACACCGGGGAGCTGTTTTTT. This gives the protein CASSLPGAYANTGELFF. This chain uses TRBV5-1 with TRBJ2-2; the D is unclear. Trimming took off 1 base at V and 0 bases at J, with 13 bases between the two ends. Germline values: CDR1 SGHRS, CDR2 YFSETQ. The CDR3 sequence is 17 residues long.

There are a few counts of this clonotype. CDR3 DNA sequence: TGTGCCAGCAGCCTCAGGACTAGCGGTAGCTCCTACGAGCAGTACTTC. Encoded protein: CASSLRTSGSSYEQYF. V usage is TRBV4-2 and J usage is TRBJ2-7; 10 nucleotides agree with TRBD2. Germline V gene data show CDR1 as LGHNA and CDR2 as YNFKEQ. This CDR3 spans 16 amino acids. V lost 4 bases and J lost 0; bases outside the gene matches: 6.

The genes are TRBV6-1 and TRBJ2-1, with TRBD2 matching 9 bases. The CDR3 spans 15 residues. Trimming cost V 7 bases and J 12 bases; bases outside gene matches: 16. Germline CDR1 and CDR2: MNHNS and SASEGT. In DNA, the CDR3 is TGTGCCAGCAAGGAAGCGGGGGGTTCAAGAGTAGGGCAGTTCTTC. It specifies CASKEAGGSRVGQFF.

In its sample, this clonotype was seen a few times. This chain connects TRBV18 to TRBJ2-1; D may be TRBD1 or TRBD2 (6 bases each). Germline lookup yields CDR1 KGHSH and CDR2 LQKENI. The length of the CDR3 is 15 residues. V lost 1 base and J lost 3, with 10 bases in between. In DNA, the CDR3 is TGTGCCAGCTCACCACTCGGGGGCTACTACAATGAGCAGTTCTTC. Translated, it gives CASSPLGGYYNEQFF.

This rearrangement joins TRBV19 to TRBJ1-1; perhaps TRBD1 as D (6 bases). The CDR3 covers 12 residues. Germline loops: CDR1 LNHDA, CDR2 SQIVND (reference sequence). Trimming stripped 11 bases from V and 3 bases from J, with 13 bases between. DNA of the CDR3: TGTGCCTGCCGTCGGGGGCACACTGAAGCTTTCTTT. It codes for CACRRGHTEAFF.

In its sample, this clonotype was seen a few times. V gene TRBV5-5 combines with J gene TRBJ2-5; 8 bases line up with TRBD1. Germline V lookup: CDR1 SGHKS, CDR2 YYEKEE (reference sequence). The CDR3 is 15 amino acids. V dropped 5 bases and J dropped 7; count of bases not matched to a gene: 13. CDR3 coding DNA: TGTGCCAGCAGTAGGACAGGGCTGGTGGTGGGGACCCAGTACTTC. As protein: CASSRTGLVVGTQYF.

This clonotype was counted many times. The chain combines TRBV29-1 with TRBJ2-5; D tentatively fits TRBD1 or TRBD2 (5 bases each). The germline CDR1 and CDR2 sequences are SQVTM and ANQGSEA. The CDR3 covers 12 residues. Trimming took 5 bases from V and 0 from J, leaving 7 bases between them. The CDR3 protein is CSVWGNQETQYF. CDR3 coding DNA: TGCAGCGTTTGGGGGAACCAAGAGACCCAGTACTTC.

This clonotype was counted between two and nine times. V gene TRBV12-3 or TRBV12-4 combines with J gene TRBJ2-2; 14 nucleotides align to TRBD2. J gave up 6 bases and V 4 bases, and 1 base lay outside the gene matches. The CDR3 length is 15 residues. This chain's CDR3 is CASSWGLAGAGELFF. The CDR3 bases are TGTGCCAGCAGTTGGGGACTAGCGGGGGCCGGGGAGCTGTTTTTT.

The CDR3 sequence: CASSYSWTSSGDEQYF. The DNA of the CDR3 is TGTGCCAGCAGTTACTCATGGACTAGCTCTGGCGACGAGCAGTACTTC. The rearrangement links TRBV6-5 to TRBJ2-7; 8 positions agree with TRBD2. Trimming at V came to 0 bases and at J to 5 bases, leaving 9 bases not matched to a gene. Germline-derived CDR1 and CDR2 are MNHEY and SVGAGI. This CDR3 spans 16 amino acids.

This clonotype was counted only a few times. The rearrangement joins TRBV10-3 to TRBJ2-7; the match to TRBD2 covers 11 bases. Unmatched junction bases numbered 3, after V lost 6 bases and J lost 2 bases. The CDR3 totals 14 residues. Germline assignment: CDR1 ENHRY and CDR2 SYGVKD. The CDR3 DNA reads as TGTGCCATCAGCCGACTAGCGGGGCCCTACGAGCAGTACTTC. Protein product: CAISRLAGPYEQYF.

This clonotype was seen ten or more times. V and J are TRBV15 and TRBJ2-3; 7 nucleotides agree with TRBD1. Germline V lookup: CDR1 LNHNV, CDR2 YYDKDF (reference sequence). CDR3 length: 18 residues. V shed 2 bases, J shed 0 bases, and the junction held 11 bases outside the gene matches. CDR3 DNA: TGTGCCACCAGCAGAAAATACAGGGGAGCTAATAGCACAGATACGCAGTATTTT. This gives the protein CATSRKYRGANSTDTQYF. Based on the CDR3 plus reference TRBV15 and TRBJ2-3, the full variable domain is DAMVIQNPRYQVTQFGKPVTLSCSQTLNHNVMYWYQQKSSQAPKLLFHYYDKDFNNEADTPDNFQSRRPNTSFCFLDIRSPGLGDTAMYLCATSRKYRGANSTDTQYFGPGTRLTVL.

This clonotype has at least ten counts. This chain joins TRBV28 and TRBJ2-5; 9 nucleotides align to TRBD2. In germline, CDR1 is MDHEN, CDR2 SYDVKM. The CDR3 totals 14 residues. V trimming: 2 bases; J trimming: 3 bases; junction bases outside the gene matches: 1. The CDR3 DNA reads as TGTGCCAGCAGTTTAAGACTAGCGGAAGAGACCCAGTACTTC. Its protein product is CASSLRLAEETQYF.

The CDR3 here is CSASGQMNTEAFF. In DNA, the CDR3 is TGCAGTGCTAGCGGTCAGATGAACACTGAAGCTTTCTTT. This chain uses TRBV20-1 with TRBJ1-1; the D is unclear. This CDR3 has 13 residues. Trimming pared 3 bases from V and 0 bases from J, leaving 8 bases between. CDR1 and CDR2 (germline): DFQATT, SNEGSKA (reference sequence).

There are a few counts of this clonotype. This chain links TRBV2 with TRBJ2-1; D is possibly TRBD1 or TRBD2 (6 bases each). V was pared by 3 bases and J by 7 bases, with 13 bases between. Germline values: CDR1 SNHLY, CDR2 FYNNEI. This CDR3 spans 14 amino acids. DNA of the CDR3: TGTGCCAGCAGTGAGAATGGAGGGGGAAATGAGCAGTTCTTC. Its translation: CASSENGGGNEQFF.

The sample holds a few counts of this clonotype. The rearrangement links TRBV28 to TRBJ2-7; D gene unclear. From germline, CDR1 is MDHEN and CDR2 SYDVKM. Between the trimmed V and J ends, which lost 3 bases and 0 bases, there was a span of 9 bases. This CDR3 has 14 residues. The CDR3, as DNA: TGTGCCAGCAGTTTTGAGACACCCTCCTACGAGCAGTACTTC. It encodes CASSFETPSYEQYF.

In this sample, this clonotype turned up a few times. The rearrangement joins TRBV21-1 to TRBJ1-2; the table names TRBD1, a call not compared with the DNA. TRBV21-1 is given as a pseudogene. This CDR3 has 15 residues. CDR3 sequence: CASSSRKGANYGYTF. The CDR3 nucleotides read TGTGCCAGCAGCTCCCGGAAGGGAGCTAACTATGGCTACACCTTC.

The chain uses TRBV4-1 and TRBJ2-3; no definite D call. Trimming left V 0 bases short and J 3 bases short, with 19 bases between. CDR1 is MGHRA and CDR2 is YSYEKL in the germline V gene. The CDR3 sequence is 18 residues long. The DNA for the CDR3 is TGCGCCAGCAGCCAAGAGATTTTTGTTTTCCCAGCAACAGATACGCAGTATTTT. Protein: CASSQEIFVFPATDTQYF.

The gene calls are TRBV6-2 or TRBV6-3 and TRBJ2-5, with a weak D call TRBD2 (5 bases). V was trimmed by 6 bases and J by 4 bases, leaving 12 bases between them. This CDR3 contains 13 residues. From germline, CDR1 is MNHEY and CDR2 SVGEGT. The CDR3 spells CASRKTAGETQYF. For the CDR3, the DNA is TGTGCCAGCAGGAAAACGGCGGGAGAGACCCAGTACTTC.